The 2 T cell receptor delta chains given below trace back to one sample, sequenced in a study of gamma delta lymphoproliferative disorders and STAT genes. Sequencing used genomic DNA taken from PBMCs of patients and controls. TCRdb fed the multiplex PCR reads into CATT to redo clone calling. Of 3,200 or so delta-chain clones in the sample, 1% to 1.5% were seen once. The sample comprised blood. The receptors here all came from a human donor in good health.

The sample holds a few counts of this clone. TCRdb assigns this DNA the protein of a much larger clone, which departs from its translation at residues 6 and 10; this likely reflects a read error, and the protein shown comes from translating the DNA. The chain couples TRDV2 to TRDJ1; TRDD3 aligns across 10 bases. The V gene end was trimmed by 3 bases and the J gene end by 0 bases; junction bases not matched to a gene: 12. Germline-derived CDR1 and CDR2 are GEAIGNYY and EKD. The CDR3 runs 18 residues. The CDR3 here is CACDPILGDATYTDKLIF. The CDR3 nucleotides read TGTGCCTGTGACCCCATACTGGGGGATGCCACGTACACCGATAAACTCATCTTT.

This clone was seen only a few times. The protein that TCRdb holds for this DNA derives from a much larger clone and differs from the translated DNA at residue 11, which likely indicates a read error; the protein shown here is translated from the DNA. The chain uses TRDV2 and TRDJ3, with 9 bases that match TRDD3. Germline V gene lookup returns CDR1 GEAIGNYY and CDR2 EKD. V lost 3 bases to trimming and J lost 0 bases; unmatched junction nucleotides: 11. This CDR3 is 20 amino acids long. The CDR3 DNA reads as TGTGCCTGTGACCCTGTACTGGGGGAAGCCTGCTCCTGGGACACCCGACAGATGTTTTTC. As protein: CACDPVLGEACSWDTRQMFF.